This entry is about one TCR beta chain. This entry comes from a study of blood T cell repertoires in COVID-19. The repertoire was sequenced with immunoSEQ multiplex PCR; TCRdb's copy has only in-frame clones and lacks some. The sample comprises around 120,000 clones, less than 85% of which are singletons, and under 1% rests with the top ten. CDR1 MDHEN and CDR2 SYDVKM come from the germline V gene. V was trimmed by 3 bases and J by 2 bases, leaving 12 bases between them. This CDR3 region has 15 residues. Sequencing was performed on peripheral blood. The chain recombines TRBV28 with TRBJ2-3; a weak D match, TRBD2 (6 bases). This receptor was taken from a human donor with acute or convalescent COVID-19. The donor label of this sample is uncertain. Written as DNA, the CDR3 is TGTGCCAGCAGTTTCACGGGGAGGTCCACAGATACGCAGTATTTT. It codes for CASSFTGRSTDTQYF.